This T cell receptor beta chain was sequenced during a study of cytomegalovirus exposure and HLA in healthy donors. Across the whole study: Researchers previously reported finding fewer than 140 million unique TCR beta sequences from approximately 200 million T cells.

Per germline, CDR1 SGHVS and CDR2 FNYEAQ. CDR3 size: 15 residues. Trimming took 4 bases from V and 6 from J; bases not matched to a gene: 8. It was with 60 Vbeta and 13 Jbeta primers that the PCR ran. Assay used: immunoSEQ multiplex PCR; TCRdb lists only in-frame clones, some missing. The sample lists about 130,000 clones; around 78% were seen once. This chain connects TRBV7-6 to TRBJ2-2; TRBD2 agrees at 7 bases. Sample: PBMCs. The sequence came from a woman aged 40 to 50 in good health and CMV-seronegative. The CDR3 loop is CASSSTGGGPGELFF. The DNA for the CDR3 is TGTGCCAGCAGCTCAACTGGGGGGGGACCCGGGGAGCTGTTTTTT.